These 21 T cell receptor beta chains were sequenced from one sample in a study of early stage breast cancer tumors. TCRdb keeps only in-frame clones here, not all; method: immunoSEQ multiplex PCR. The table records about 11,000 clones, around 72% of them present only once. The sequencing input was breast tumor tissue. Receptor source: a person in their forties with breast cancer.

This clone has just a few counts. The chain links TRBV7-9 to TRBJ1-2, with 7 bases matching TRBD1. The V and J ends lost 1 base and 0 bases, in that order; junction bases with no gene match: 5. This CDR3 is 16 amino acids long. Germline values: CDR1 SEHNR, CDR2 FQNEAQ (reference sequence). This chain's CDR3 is CASSLEGTASNYGYTF. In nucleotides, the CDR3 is TGTGCCAGCAGCTTAGAGGGGACAGCCTCTAACTATGGCTACACCTTC.

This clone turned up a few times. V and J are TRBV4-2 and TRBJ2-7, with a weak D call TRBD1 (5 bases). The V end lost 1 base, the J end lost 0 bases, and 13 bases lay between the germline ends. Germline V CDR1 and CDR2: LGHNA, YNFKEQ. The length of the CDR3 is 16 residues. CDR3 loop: CASSQAETASSYEQYF. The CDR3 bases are TGTGCCAGCAGCCAAGCGGAGACAGCCAGCTCCTACGAGCAGTACTTC.

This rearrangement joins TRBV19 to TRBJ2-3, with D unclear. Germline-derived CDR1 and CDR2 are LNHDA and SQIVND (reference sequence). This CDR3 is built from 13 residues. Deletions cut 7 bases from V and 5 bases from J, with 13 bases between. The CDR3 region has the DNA TGTGCCAGTAAACTTTCGGGTATAGATACGCAGTATTTT. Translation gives CASKLSGIDTQYF. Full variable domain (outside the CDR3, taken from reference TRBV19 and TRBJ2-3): DGGITQSPKYLFRKEGQNVTLSCEQNLNHDAMYWYRQDPGQGLRLIYYSQIVNDFQKGDIAEGYSVSREKKESFPLTVTSAQKNPTAFYLCASKLSGIDTQYFGPGTRLTVL.

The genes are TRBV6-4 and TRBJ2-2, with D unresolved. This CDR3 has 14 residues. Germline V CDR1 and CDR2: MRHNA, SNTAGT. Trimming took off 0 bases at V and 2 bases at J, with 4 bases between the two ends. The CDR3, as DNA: TGTGCCAGCAGTGACTCGACAAACACCGGGGAGCTGTTTTTT. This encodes CASSDSTNTGELFF.

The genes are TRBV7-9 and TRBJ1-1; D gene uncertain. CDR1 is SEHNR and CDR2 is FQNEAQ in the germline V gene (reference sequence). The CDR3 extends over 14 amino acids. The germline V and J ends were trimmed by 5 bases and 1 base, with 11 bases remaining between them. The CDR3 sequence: CASSLLGWNTEAFF. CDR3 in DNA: TGTGCCAGCAGCCTCTTAGGGTGGAACACTGAAGCTTTCTTT. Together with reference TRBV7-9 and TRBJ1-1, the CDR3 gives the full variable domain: DTGVSQNPRHKITKRGQNVTFRCDPISEHNRLYWYRQTLGQGPEFLTYFQNEAQLEKSRLLSDRFSAERPKGSFSTLEIQRTEQGDSAMYLCASSLLGWNTEAFFGQGTRLTVV.

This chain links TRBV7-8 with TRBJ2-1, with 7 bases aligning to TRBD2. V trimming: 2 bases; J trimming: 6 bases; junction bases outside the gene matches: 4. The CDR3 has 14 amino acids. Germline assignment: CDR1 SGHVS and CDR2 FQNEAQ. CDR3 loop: CASSLSGLINEQFF. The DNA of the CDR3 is TGTGCCAGCAGCTTATCGGGACTAATCAATGAGCAGTTCTTC.

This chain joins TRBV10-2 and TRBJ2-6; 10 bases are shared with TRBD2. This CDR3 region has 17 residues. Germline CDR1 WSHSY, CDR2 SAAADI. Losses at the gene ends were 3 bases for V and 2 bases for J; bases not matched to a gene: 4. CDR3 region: CASSEQAGGAGANVLTF. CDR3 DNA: TGCGCCAGCAGTGAACAAGCGGGAGGGGCTGGGGCCAACGTCCTGACTTTC.

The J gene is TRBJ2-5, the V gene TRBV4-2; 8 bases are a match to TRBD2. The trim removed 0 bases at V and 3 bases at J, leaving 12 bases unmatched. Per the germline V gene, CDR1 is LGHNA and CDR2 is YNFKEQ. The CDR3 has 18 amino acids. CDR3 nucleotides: TGTGCCAGCAGCCAAGATGCTGCAAGCGGGAGAACGGAAGAGACCCAGTACTTC. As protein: CASSQDAASGRTEETQYF.

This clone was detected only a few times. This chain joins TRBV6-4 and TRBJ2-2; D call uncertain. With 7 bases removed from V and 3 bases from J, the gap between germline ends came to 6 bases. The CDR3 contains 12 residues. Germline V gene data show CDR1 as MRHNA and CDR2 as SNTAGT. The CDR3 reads CASKGYTGELFF. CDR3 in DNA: TGTGCCAGCAAGGGATACACCGGGGAGCTGTTTTTT.

This CDR3 reads CASSGDLYEQYF. CDR3 nucleotides: TGTGCCAGCAGTGGGGACCTCTACGAGCAGTACTTC. This sequence joins TRBV6-1 and TRBJ2-7, with D perhaps being TRBD1 or TRBD2 (5 bases each). CDR1 is MNHNS and CDR2 is SASEGT in the germline V gene. CDR3 length: 12 residues. V lost 4 bases, J lost 3 bases, and 7 bases lay in between.

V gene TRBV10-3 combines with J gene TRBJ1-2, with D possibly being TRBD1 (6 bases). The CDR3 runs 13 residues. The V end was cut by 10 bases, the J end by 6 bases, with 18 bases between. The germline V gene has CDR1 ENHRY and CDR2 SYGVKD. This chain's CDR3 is CASQPSQGNGYTF. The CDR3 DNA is TGTGCCAGCCAGCCCTCACAGGGTAATGGCTACACCTTC.

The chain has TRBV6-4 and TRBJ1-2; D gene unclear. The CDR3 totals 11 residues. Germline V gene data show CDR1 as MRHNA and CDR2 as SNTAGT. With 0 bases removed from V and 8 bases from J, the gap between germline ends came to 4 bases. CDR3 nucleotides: TGTGCCAGCAGTGACTCGGGCGGCTACACCTTC. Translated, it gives CASSDSGGYTF.

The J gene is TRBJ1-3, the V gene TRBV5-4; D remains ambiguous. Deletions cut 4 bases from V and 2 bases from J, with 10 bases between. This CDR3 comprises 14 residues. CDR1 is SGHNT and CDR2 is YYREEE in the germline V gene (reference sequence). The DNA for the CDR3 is TGTGCCAGCAGCAGCGGCGGCACTGGAAACACCATATATTTT. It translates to CASSSGGTGNTIYF.

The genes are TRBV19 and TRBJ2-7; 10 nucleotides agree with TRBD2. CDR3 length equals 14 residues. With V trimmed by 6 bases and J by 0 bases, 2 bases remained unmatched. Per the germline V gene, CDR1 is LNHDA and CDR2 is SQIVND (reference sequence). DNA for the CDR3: TGTGCCAGTAGCGCTAGCGGGAGCTCCTACGAGCAGTACTTC. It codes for CASSASGSSYEQYF.

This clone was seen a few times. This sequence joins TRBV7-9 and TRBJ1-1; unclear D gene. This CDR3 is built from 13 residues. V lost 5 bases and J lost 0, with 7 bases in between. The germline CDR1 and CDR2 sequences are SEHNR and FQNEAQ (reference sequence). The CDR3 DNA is TGTGCCAGCAGCAAGAACATGAACACTGAAGCTTTCTTT. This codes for CASSKNMNTEAFF.

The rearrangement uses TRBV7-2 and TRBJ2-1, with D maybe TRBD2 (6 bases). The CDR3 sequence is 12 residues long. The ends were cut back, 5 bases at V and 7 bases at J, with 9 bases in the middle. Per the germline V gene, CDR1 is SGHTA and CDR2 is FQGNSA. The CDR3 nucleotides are TGTGCCAGCAGCGAAAGCGGGAATGAGCAGTTCTTC. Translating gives CASSESGNEQFF.

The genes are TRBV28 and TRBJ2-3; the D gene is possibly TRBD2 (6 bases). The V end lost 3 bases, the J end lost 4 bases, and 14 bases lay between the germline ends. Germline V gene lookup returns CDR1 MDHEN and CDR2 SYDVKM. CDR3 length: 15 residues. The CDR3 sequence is CASSLPGVLPDTQYF. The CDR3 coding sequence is TGTGCCAGCAGTTTGCCGGGAGTTTTACCAGATACGCAGTATTTT. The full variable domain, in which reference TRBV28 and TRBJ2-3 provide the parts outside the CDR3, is DVKVTQSSRYLVKRTGEKVFLECVQDMDHENMFWYRQDPGLGLRLIYFSYDVKMKEKGDIPEGYSVSREKKERFSLILESASTNQTSMYLCASSLPGVLPDTQYFGPGTRLTVL.

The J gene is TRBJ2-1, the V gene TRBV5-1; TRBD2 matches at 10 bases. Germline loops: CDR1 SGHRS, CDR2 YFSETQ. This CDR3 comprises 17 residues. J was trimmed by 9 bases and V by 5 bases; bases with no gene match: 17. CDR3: CASSTGSGVAGGSEQFF. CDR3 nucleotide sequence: TGCGCCAGCAGTACGGGTTCGGGGGTAGCGGGAGGAAGTGAGCAGTTCTTC.

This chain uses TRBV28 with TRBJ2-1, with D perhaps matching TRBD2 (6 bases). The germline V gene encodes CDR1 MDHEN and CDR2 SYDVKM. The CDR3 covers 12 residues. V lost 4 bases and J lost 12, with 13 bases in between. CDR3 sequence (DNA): TGTGCCAGCAGTTCCCGCGGGGTTTCGCAGTTCTTC. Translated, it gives CASSSRGVSQFF. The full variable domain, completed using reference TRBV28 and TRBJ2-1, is DVKVTQSSRYLVKRTGEKVFLECVQDMDHENMFWYRQDPGLGLRLIYFSYDVKMKEKGDIPEGYSVSREKKERFSLILESASTNQTSMYLCASSSRGVSQFFGPGTRLTVL.

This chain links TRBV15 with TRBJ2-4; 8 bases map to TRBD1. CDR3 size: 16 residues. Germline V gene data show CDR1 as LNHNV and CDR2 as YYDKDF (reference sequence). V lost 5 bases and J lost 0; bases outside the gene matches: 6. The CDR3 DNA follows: TGTGCCACCAGCGCATGGGACAGGCTAGCCAAAAACATTCAGTACTTC. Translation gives CATSAWDRLAKNIQYF.

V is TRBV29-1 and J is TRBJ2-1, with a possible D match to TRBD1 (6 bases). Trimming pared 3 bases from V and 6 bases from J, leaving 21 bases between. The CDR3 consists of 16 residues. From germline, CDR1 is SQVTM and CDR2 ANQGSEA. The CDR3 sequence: CSVDGPNAVGGNEQFF. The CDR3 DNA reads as TGCAGCGTTGATGGTCCTAATGCGGTAGGGGGCAATGAGCAGTTCTTC.